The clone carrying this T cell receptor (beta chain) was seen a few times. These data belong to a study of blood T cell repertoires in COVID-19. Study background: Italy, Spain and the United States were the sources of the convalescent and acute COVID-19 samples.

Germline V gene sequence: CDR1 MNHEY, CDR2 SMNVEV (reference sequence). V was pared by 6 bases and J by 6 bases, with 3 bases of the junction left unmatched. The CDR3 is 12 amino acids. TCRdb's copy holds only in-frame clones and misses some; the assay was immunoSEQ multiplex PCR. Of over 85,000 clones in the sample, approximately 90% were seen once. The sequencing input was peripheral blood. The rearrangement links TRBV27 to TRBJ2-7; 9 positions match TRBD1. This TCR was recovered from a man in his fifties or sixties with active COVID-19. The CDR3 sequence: CASRTGGSEQYF. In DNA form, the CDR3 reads TGTGCCAGCAGAACAGGGGGCAGCGAGCAGTACTTC.